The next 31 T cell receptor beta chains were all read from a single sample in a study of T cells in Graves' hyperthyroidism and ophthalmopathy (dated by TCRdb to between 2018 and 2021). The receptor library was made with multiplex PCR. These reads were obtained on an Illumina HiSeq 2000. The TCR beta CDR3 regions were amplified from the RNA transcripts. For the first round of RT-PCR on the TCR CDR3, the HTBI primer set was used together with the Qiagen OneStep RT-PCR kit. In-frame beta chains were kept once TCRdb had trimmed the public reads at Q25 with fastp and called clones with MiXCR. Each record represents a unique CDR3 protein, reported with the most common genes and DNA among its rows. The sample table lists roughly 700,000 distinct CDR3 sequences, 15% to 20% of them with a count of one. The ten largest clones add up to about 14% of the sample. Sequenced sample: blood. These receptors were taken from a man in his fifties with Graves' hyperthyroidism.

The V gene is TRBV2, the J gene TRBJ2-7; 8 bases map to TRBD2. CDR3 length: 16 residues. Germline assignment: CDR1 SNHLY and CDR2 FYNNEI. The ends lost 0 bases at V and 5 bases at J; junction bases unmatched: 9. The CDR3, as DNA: TGTGCCAGCAGTGAAGCGCGGAGCGGGAGAGTCCACGAGCAGTACTTC. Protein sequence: CASSEARSGRVHEQYF.

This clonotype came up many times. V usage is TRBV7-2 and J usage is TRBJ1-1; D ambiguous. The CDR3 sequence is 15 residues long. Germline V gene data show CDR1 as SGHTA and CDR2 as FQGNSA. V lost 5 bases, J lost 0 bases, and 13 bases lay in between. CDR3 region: CASSPLSGLNTEAFF. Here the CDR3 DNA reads TGTGCCAGCAGCCCGCTGAGCGGTTTGAACACTGAAGCTTTCTTT.

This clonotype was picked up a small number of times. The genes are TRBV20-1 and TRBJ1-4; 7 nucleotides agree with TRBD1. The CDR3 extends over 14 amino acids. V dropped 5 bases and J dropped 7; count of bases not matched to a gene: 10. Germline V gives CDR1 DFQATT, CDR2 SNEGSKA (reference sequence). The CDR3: CSASRQGLGEKLFF. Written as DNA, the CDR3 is TGCAGTGCTTCTCGACAGGGCTTAGGTGAAAAACTGTTTTTT.

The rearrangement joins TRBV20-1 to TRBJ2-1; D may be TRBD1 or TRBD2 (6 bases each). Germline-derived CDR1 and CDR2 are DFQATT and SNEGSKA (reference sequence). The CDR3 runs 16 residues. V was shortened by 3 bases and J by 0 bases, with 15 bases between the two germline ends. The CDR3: CSASDRGQGSYNEQFF. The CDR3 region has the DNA TGCAGTGCTAGTGATCGGGGGCAGGGCTCCTACAATGAGCAGTTCTTC.

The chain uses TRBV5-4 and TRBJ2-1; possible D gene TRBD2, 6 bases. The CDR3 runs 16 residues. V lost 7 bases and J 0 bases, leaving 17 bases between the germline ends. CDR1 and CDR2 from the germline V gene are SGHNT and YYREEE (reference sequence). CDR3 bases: TGTGCCAGCCTTTTCGGGGGTGGGGGCTCCTACAATGAGCAGTTCTTC. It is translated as CASLFGGGGSYNEQFF.

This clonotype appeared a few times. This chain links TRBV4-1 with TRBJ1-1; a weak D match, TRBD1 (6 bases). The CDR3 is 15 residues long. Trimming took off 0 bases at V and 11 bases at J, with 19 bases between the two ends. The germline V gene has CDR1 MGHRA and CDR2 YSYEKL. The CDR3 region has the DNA TGCGCCAGCAGCCAAGAAGCACAGGGTAAAATCGGGGCTTTCTTT. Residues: CASSQEAQGKIGAFF.

The CDR3 nucleotides are TGTGCCAGCAGTCCGGCGGAGGCGACAGGTCTTCGGGAGCAGTTCTTC. As protein: CASSPAEATGLREQFF. The chain carries TRBV28 and TRBJ2-1; TRBD1 is a possible D gene (6 bases). Between the trimmed V and J ends, which lost 5 bases and 10 bases, there was a span of 24 bases. The CDR3 covers 16 residues. Germline V gene sequence: CDR1 MDHEN, CDR2 SYDVKM.

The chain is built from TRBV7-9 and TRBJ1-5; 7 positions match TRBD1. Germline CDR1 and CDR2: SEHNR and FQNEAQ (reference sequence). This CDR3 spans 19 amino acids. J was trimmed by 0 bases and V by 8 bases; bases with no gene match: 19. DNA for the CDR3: TGTGCCAGCGGCCACTCCGGGACAGACGACTGGACTAGCAATCAGCCCCAGCATTTT. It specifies CASGHSGTDDWTSNQPQHF. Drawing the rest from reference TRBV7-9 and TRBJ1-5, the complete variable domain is DTGVSQNPRHKITKRGQNVTFRCDPISEHNRLYWYRQTLGQGPEFLTYFQNEAQLEKSRLLSDRFSAERPKGSFSTLEIQRTEQGDSAMYLCASGHSGTDDWTSNQPQHFGDGTRLSIL.

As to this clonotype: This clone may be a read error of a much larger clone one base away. The CDR3 nucleotides read TGTGCCAGCAGTACCACCTATAGCGCAGATACGCAGTATTTT. It encodes CASSTTYSADTQYF. This sequence joins TRBV27 and TRBJ2-3; possible D gene TRBD2, 5 bases. V shed 5 bases and J shed 4 bases, with 13 bases lying between them. The CDR3 is 14 residues long. Germline loops: CDR1 MNHEY, CDR2 SMNVEV (reference sequence).

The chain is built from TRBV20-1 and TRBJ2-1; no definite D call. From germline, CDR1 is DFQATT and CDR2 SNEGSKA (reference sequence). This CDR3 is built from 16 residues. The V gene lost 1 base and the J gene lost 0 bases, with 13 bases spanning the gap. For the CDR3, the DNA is TGCAGTGCTAGAGTCTCCGCAGCTCCCTCCTACAATGAGCAGTTCTTC. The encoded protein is CSARVSAAPSYNEQFF.

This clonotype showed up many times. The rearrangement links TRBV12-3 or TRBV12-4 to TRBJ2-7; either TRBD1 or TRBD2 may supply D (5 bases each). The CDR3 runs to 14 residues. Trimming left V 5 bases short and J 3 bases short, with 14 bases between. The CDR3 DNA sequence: TGTGCCAGCAGTATTAGAGGGGACGGCTACGAGCAGTACTTC. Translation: CASSIRGDGYEQYF.

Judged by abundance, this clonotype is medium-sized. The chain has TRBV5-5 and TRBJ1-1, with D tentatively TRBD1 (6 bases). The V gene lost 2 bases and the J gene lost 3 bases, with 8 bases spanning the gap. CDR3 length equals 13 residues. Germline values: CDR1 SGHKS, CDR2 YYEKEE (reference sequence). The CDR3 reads CASSLPGDTEAFF. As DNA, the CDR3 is TGTGCCAGCAGCTTACCAGGGGACACTGAAGCTTTCTTT.

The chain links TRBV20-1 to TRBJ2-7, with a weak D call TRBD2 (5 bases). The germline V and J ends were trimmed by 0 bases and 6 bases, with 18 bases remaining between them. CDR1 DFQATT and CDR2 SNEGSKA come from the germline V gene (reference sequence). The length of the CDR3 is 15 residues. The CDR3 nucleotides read TGCAGTGCTAGAGATCCCACTACCGGGAACTTCGAGCAGTACTTC. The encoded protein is CSARDPTTGNFEQYF.

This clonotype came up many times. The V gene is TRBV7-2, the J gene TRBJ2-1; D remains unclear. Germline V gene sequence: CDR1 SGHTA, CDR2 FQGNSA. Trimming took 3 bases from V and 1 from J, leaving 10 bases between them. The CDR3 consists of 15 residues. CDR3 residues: CASSFEATSYNEQFF. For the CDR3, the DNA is TGTGCCAGCAGCTTTGAGGCCACGTCCTACAATGAGCAGTTCTTC.

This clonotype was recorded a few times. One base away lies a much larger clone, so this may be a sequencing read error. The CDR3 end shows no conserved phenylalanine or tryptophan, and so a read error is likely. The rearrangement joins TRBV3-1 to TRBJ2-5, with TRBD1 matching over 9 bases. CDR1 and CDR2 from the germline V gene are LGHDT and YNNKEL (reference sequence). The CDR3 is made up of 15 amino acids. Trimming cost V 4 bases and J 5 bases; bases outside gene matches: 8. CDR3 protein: CASSPTGGLSETQYS. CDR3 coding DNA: TGTGCCAGCAGCCCGACAGGGGGTCTTAGCGAGACCCAGTACTCC.

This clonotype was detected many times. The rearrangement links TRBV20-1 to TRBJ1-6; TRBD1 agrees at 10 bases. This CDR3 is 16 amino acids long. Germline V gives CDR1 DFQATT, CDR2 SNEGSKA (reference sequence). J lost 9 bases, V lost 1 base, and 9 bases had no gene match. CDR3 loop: CSARGQGAGRGSPLHF. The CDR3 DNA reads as TGCAGTGCTAGAGGACAGGGGGCAGGGAGAGGTTCACCCCTCCACTTT.

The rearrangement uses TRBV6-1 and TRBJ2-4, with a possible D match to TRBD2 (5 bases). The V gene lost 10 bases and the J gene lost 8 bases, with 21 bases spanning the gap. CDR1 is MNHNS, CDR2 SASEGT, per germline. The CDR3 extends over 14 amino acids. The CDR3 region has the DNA TGTGCCACCAGCGAAAGGAGCGGTTGGTACATTCAGTACTTC. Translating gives CATSERSGWYIQYF.

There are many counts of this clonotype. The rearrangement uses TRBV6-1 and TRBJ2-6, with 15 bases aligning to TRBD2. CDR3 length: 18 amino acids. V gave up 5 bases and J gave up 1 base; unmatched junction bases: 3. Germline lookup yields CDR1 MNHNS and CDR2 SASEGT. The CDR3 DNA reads TGTGCCAGCAGTCAGGGACTAGCGGGAGGATCTGGGGCCAACGTCCTGACTTTC. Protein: CASSQGLAGGSGANVLTF.

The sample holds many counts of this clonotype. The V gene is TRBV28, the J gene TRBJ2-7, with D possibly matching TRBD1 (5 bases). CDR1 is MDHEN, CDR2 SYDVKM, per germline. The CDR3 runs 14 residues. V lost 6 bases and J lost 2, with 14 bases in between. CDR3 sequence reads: CASSRPDTAYEQYF. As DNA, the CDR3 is TGTGCCAGCAGCCGCCCGGACACCGCCTACGAGCAGTACTTC.

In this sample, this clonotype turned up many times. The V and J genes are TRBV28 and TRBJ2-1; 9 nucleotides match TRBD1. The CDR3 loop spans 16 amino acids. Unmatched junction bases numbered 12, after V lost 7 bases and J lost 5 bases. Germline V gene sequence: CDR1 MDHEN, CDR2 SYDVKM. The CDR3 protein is CASTQDLGQGNNEQFF. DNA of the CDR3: TGTGCCAGCACCCAAGACTTGGGACAGGGTAACAATGAGCAGTTCTTC.

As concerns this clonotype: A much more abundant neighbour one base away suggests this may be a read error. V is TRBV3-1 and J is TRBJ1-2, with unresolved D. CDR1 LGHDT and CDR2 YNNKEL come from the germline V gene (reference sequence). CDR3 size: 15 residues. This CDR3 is CVSSQDTRGYGGYTF. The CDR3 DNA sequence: TGTGTCAGCAGCCAAGATACTCGGGGTTACGGTGGCTACACCTTC. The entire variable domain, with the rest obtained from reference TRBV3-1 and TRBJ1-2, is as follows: DTAVSQTPKYLVTQMGNDKSIKCEQNLGHDTMYWYKQDSKKFLKIMFSYNNKELIINETVPNRFSPKSPDKAHLNLHINSLELGDSAVYFCVSSQDTRGYGGYTFGSGTRLTVV.

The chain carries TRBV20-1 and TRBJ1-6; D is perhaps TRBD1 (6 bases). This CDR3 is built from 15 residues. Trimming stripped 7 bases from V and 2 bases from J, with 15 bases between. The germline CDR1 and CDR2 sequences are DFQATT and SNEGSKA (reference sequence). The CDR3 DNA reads TGCAGTGTGTTAGGGGACAATACCTATAATTCACCCCTCCACTTT. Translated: CSVLGDNTYNSPLHF.

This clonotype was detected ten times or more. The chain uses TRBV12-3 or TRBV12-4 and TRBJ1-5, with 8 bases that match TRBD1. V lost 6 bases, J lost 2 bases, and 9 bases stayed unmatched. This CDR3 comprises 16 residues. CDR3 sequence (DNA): TGTGCCAGCAGAGGACAGGGATCGGTTCGCAATCAGCCCCAGCATTTT. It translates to CASRGQGSVRNQPQHF.

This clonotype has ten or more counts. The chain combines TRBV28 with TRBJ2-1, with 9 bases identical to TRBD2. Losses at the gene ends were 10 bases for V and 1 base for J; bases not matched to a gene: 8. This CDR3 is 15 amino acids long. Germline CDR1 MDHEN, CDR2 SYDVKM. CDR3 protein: CAIDPSGKSYNEQFF. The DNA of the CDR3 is TGTGCCATCGACCCTAGCGGGAAGTCCTACAATGAGCAGTTCTTC.

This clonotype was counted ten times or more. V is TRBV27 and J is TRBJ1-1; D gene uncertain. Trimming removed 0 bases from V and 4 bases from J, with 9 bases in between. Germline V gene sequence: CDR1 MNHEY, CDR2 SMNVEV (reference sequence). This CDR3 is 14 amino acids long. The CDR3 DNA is TGTGCCAGCAGTTTATCAGACCTGGGCACTGAAGCTTTCTTT. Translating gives CASSLSDLGTEAFF.

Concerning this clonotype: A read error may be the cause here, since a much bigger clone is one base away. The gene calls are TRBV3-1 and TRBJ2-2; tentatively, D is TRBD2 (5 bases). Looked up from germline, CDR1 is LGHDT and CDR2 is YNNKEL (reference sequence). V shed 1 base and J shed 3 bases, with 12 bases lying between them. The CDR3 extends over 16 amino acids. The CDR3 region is CASSQGILAYTGELFF. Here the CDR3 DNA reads TGTGCCAGCAGCCAAGGAATCCTAGCCTACACCGGGGAGCTGTTTTTT.

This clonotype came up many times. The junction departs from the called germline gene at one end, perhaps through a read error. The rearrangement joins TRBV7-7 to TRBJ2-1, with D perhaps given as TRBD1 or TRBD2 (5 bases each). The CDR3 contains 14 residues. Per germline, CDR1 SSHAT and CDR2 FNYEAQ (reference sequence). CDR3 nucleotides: TGTGCTAGCAGCCTCCGGGACGGATACAATGAGCAGTTCTTC. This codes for CASSLRDGYNEQFF.

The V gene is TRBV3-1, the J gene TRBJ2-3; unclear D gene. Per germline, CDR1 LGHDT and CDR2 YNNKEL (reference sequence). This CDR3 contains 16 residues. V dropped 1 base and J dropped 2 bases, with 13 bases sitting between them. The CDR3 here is CASSQVGSYDTDTQYF. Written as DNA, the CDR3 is TGTGCCAGCAGCCAAGTCGGTTCATACGACACAGATACGCAGTATTTT.

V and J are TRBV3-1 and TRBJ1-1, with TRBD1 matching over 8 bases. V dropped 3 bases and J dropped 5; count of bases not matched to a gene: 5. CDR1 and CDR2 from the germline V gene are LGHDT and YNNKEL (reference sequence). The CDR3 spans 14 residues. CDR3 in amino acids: CASSHRTGRTEAFF. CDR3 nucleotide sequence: TGTGCCAGCAGCCATCGGACAGGGAGGACTGAAGCTTTCTTT.

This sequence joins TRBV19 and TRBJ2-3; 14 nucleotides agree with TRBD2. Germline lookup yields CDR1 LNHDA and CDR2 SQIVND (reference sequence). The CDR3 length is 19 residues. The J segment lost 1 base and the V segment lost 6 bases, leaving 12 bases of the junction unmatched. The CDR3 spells CASSAGTSGSSSGTDTQYF. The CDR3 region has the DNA TGTGCCAGTAGCGCCGGGACTAGCGGGAGTAGTTCAGGCACAGATACGCAGTATTTT.

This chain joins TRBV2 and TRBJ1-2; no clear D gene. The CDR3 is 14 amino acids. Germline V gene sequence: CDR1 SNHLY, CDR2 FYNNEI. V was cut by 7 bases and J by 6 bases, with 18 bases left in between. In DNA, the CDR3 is TGTGCCAGCACCCCCCGGAGGCTGGTAGATGGCTACACCTTC. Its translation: CASTPRRLVDGYTF.